The entry that follows covers one TCR beta chain sequence. Per the original data handling: Reference gene primers were amplified, and this amplification served to estimate nucleated cell counts. Only in-frame clones appear in the TCRdb table, and some are missing; sequencing was by immunoSEQ multiplex PCR. That table furnishes V, J and clone size, whereas the DNA furnished D and trimming. The top ten hold around 11% of the sample, which has about 190,000 clones, more than 60% seen once. These data belong to a study of blood T cell repertoires in COVID-19. The overall study: Sites across the United States, Italy and Spain contributed samples from acute and convalescent COVID-19. PBMCs, B-cell-depleted T cells, or T cells were the source of the cDNA or gDNA that made up the material.

The CDR3 consists of 15 residues. The V segment lost 7 bases and the J segment 4 bases; nucleotides outside the gene matches: 12. Germline CDR1 reads LNHDA; CDR2 reads SQIVND (reference sequence). The receptor comes from a woman aged 50 to 60 with acute or convalescent COVID-19. Material for sequencing was peripheral blood. V usage is TRBV19 and J usage is TRBJ1-1; 7 bases line up with TRBD1. This CDR3 reads CASTVRGRRGTEAFF. CDR3 sequence (DNA): TGTGCCAGTACTGTGAGGGGGCGTAGAGGCACTGAAGCTTTCTTT. Filled out from reference TRBV19 and TRBJ1-1, the complete variable domain reads DGGITQSPKYLFRKEGQNVTLSCEQNLNHDAMYWYRQDPGQGLRLIYYSQIVNDFQKGDIAEGYSVSREKKESFPLTVTSAQKNPTAFYLCASTVRGRRGTEAFFGQGTRLTVV.